Listed below are T cell receptor beta chains from one sample, sequenced in a study of T-cell memory formation after mild COVID-19. Each CDR3 protein is one row after TCRdb ran MiXCR on the 5' RACE reads. The table includes fewer than 350,000 distinct CDR3 sequences, 13% to 15% detected once. Material for sequencing was PBMCs or a T cell subset sorted from them (not recorded which). These receptors originate from a man younger than 35 who had mild COVID-19 (a few samples of this study predate the infection). Cell type and time point are not known. Both conserved end residues are trimmed from each CDR3.

length: 10; V: TRBV6-5; CDR3: ASSYGPGELF
length: 11; V: TRBV9; CDR3: ASSSQGQGGQF
length: 10; V: TRBV18; CDR3: ASSPPSHEQF
length: 12; V: TRBV4-1; CDR3: ASSRGDSSYEQY
length: 13; V: TRBV27; CDR3: ASSLMGQGLHTQY
length: 12; V: TRBV5-1; CDR3: ASSYGQGTDTQY
length: 12; V: TRBV7-8; CDR3: ASSLPAHSYEQY
length: 11; V: TRBV2; CDR3: AGGGVSSYEQY
length: 13; V: TRBV6-5; CDR3: ASSYSYRSNYGYT
length: 13; V: TRBV6-5; CDR3: ASSTSGGKGNEQF
length: 12; V: TRBV27; CDR3: ASSYGGGRYEQY
length: 10; V: TRBV27; CDR3: ASSGVNTEAF
length: 15; V: TRBV6-5; CDR3: ASSYSMASISTGELF
length: 15; V: TRBV5-1; CDR3: ASSLDVAASGTDTQY
length: 9; V: TRBV2; CDR3: ASSAGEKLF
length: 14; V: TRBV12-3/TRBV12-4; CDR3: ASRTRDGESTDTQY
length: 16; V: TRBV15; CDR3: ATSSPGRRTGLGNEQF
length: 12; V: TRBV5-4; CDR3: ASSPGGGHQPQH
length: 12; V: TRBV6-5; CDR3: ASSYSNVLGGYT
length: 13; V: TRBV7-2; CDR3: ASSSTGGPLDGYT
length: 14; V: TRBV4-1; CDR3: ASSQEGRPSTDTQY
length: 14; V: TRBV5-1; CDR3: ASSFGGLGQGETQY
length: 12; V: TRBV5-1; CDR3: ASSTGPGANVLT
length: 12; V: TRBV7-8; CDR3: ASSRDLTGDTQY
length: 16; V: TRBV12-3/TRBV12-4; CDR3: ASSPRLAGAHSYNEQF
length: 12; V: TRBV4-1; CDR3: ASSQSFWSGELF
length: 11; V: TRBV5-1; CDR3: ASRGSWVVGQF
length: 14; V: TRBV7-2; CDR3: ASSLGWTASAGTQY
length: 11; V: TRBV28; CDR3: ASRLGTLETQY
length: 13; V: TRBV28; CDR3: ASSLIAAGANVLT
length: 10; V: TRBV6-6; CDR3: ASTTDRQPQH
length: 13; V: TRBV19; CDR3: ASSRQATFNQPQH
length: 10; V: TRBV24-1; CDR3: ATPSRKREQY